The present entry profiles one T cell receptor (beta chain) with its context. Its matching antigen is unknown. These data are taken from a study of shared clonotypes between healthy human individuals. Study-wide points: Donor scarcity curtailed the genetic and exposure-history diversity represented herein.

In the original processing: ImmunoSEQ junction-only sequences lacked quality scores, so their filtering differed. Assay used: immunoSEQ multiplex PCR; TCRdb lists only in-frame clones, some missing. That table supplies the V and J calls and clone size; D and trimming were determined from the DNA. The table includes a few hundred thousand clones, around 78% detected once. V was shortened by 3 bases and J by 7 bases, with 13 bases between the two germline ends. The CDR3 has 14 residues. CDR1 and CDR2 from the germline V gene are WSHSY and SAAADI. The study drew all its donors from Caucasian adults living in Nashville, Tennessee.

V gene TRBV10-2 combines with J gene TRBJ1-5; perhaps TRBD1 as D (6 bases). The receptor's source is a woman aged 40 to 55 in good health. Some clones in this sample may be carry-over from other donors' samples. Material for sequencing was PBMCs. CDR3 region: CASSEGGVGQPQHF. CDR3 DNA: TGCGCCAGCAGTGAAGGGGGGGTAGGGCAGCCCCAGCATTTT.